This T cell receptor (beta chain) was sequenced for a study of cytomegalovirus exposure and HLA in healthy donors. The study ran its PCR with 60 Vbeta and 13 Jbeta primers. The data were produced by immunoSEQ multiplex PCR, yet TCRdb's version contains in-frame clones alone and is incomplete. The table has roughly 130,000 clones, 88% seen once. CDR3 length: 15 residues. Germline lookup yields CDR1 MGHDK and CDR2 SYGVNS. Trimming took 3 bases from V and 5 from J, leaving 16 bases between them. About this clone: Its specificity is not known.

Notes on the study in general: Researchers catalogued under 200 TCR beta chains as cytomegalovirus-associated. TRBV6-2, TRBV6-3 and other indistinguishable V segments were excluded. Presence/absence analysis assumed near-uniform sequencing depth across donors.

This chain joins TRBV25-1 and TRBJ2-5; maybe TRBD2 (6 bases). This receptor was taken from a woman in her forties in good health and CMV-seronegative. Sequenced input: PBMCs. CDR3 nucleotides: TGTGCCAGCAGTGAGGCCCGGGGGATTCGCGAGACCCAGTACTTC. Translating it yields CASSEARGIRETQYF.